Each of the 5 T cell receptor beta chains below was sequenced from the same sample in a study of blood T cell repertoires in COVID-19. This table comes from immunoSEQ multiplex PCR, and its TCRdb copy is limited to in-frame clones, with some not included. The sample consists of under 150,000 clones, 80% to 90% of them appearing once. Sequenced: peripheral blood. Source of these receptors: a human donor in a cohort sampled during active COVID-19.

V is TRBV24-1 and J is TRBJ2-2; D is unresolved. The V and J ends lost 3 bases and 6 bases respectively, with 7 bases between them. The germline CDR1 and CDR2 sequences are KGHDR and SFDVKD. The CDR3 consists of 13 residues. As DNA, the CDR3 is TGTGCCACCAGTGATGGGCTCTCCGGGGAGCTGTTTTTT. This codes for CATSDGLSGELFF.

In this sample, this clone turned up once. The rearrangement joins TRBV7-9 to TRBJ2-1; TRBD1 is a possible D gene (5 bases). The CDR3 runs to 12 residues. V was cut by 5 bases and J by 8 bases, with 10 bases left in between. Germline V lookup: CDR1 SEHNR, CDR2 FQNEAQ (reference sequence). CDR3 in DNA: TGTGCCAGCAGCCCACTGACAGATGAGCAGTTCTTC. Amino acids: CASSPLTDEQFF.

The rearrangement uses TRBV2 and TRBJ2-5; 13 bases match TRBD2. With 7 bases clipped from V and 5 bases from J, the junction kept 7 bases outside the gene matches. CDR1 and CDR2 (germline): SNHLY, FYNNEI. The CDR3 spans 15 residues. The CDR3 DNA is TGTGCCAGCAACGGACTAGCGGGGGACATGGAGACCCAGTACTTC. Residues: CASNGLAGDMETQYF. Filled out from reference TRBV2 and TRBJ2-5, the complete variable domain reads EPEVTQTPSHQVTQMGQEVILRCVPISNHLYFYWYRQILGQKVEFLVSFYNNEISEKSEIFDDQFSVERPDGSNFTLKIRSTKLEDSAMYFCASNGLAGDMETQYFGPGTRLLVL.

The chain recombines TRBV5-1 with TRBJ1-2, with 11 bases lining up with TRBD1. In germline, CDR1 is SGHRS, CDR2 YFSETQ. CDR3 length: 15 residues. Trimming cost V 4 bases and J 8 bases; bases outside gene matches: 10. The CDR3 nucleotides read TGCGCCAGCAGCCCCGGGACAGGGGGTTTGCGAGGCTACACCTTC. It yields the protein CASSPGTGGLRGYTF.

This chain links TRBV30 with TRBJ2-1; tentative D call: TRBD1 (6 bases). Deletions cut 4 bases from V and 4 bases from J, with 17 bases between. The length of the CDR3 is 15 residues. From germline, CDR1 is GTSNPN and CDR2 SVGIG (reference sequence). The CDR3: CAWTLPGTPYNEQFF. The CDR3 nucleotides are TGTGCCTGGACCTTACCCGGGACACCTTACAATGAGCAGTTCTTC. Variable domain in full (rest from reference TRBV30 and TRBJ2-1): SQTIHQWPATLVQPVGSPLSLECTVEGTSNPNLYWYRQAAGRGLQLLFYSVGIGQISSEVPQNLSASRPQDRQFILSSKKLLLSDSGFYLCAWTLPGTPYNEQFFGPGTRLTVL.